A selection of T cell receptor beta chains follows, all from one sample in a study of beta chain features in type 1 diabetes. Sequencing used immunoSEQ multiplex PCR; TCRdb keeps in-frame clones, though not all of them. The sample has some 270,000 clones; roughly 14% are singletons. Specimen: naive CD4+ T cells from blood. The receptor source for this set is a woman aged 40 to 50 in good health. The conserved cysteine and the conserved F or W are not part of the CDR3 here. Fields, in order: V gene, J gene, D gene, CDR3 protein. A D gene is named only where the DNA matches it firmly.

V gene: TRBV27; J gene: TRBJ1-2; D gene: .; CDR3 protein: ASSFLQANYGYT
V gene: TRBV21-1; J gene: TRBJ2-2; D gene: .; CDR3 protein: ASSTPGQGTGELF
V gene: TRBV5-6; J gene: TRBJ2-5; D gene: TRBD2; CDR3 protein: ASSLDWSGGETQY
V gene: TRBV7-2; J gene: TRBJ2-2; D gene: TRBD2; CDR3 protein: ASASGGTGELF
V gene: TRBV9; J gene: TRBJ2-2; D gene: .; CDR3 protein: ASSVVGGGTGELF
V gene: TRBV7-2; J gene: TRBJ2-5; D gene: .; CDR3 protein: ASSYSGLRETQY
V gene: TRBV10-1; J gene: TRBJ1-2; D gene: TRBD1; CDR3 protein: ASSPDRAHGYT
V gene: TRBV18; J gene: TRBJ1-6; D gene: .; CDR3 protein: ASSPNRDSPLH
V gene: TRBV2; J gene: TRBJ2-5; D gene: .; CDR3 protein: ASRAELQETQY
V gene: TRBV5-1; J gene: TRBJ2-7; D gene: TRBD2; CDR3 protein: ASSLASGTSSYEQY
V gene: TRBV18; J gene: TRBJ2-5; D gene: TRBD2; CDR3 protein: ASSINGGYQETQY
V gene: TRBV6-4; J gene: TRBJ1-6; D gene: .; CDR3 protein: ASSSRASYNSPLH
V gene: TRBV5-1; J gene: TRBJ1-1; D gene: .; CDR3 protein: ASSLADSVTEAF